The 17 T cell receptor beta chains below come from one sample, sequenced in a study of blood T cell repertoires in COVID-19 (dated by TCRdb to between 2020 and 2021). The library was produced with the immunoSEQ multiplex PCR assay. TCRdb retrieved this table from immuneACCESS and kept in-frame rearrangements only. Not all clones are present; in checked studies, unresolved V genes account for under half, and no reason is known for the remainder. The sample has some 66,000 clones on record, 65% to 90% of them singletons. The top ten clones comprise just over 6.5% of the sample. Sequenced material: peripheral blood. The receptors were gathered from a man in his 60s with acute or convalescent COVID-19.

This clone was detected once. This sequence joins TRBV7-6 and TRBJ1-6; D is unresolved. Germline V CDR1 and CDR2: SGHVS, FNYEAQ. The CDR3 runs 13 residues. V was pared by 5 bases and J by 5 bases, with 7 bases between. CDR3 sequence: CASSPYNNSPLHF. CDR3 nucleotides: TGTGCCAGCAGCCCCTATAATAATTCACCCCTCCACTTT.

V gene TRBV3-1 (or the pseudogene TRBV3-2) combines with J gene TRBJ1-4; no definite D call. The V gene lost 4 bases and the J gene lost 6 bases, with 12 bases spanning the gap. Germline assignment: CDR1 LGHDT and CDR2 YNNKEL (reference sequence). The CDR3 contains 14 residues. Here the CDR3 reads CASSLVVSDEKLFF. The DNA of the CDR3 is TGTGCCAGCAGCCTCGTGGTGTCAGATGAAAAACTGTTTTTT.

The genes are TRBV2 and TRBJ1-2, with 8 bases aligning to TRBD1. The CDR3 totals 17 residues. In germline, CDR1 is SNHLY, CDR2 FYNNEI. Trimming removed 6 bases from V and 4 bases from J; junction bases left unmatched: 16. The CDR3 bases are TGTGCCAGCAGGTCTTCCGAAGGGCAGGGGGCCGGCTATGGCTACACCTTC. Amino acid sequence: CASRSSEGQGAGYGYTF. The variable domain in full, completed from reference TRBV2 and TRBJ1-2, reads EPEVTQTPSHQVTQMGQEVILRCVPISNHLYFYWYRQILGQKVEFLVSFYNNEISEKSEIFDDQFSVERPDGSNFTLKIRSTKLEDSAMYFCASRSSEGQGAGYGYTFGSGTRLTVV.

The rearrangement joins TRBV12-3 or TRBV12-4 to TRBJ1-5; 8 bases match TRBD1. The CDR3 is 13 residues long. J was trimmed by 6 bases and V by 6 bases; bases with no gene match: 4. As DNA, the CDR3 is TGTGCCAGCAGACAGGGGGAGTTTCAGCCCCAGCATTTT. It encodes CASRQGEFQPQHF.

V and J are TRBV5-4 and TRBJ2-5, with TRBD1 matching 9 bases. The germline V gene encodes CDR1 SGHNT and CDR2 YYREEE (reference sequence). The CDR3 runs to 16 residues. The V and J ends lost 3 bases and 5 bases, in that order; junction bases with no gene match: 11. CDR3 nucleotides: TGTGCCAGCAGCTCGATTACAGGGGGCGCTTCGGAGACCCAGTACTTC. Protein sequence: CASSSITGGASETQYF. The entire variable domain, with the rest obtained from reference TRBV5-4 and TRBJ2-5, is as follows: ETGVTQSPTHLIKTRGQQVTLRCSSQSGHNTVSWYQQALGQGPQFIFQYYREEENGRGNFPPRFSGLQFPNYSSELNVNALELDDSALYLCASSSITGGASETQYFGPGTRLLVL.

The rearrangement joins TRBV16 to TRBJ1-1; D ambiguous. The V end lost 1 base, the J end lost 0 bases, and 12 bases lay between the germline ends. Germline V lookup: CDR1 KGHSY, CDR2 FQNENV. The CDR3 runs to 16 residues. The CDR3 loop reads CASSQLSSIMNTEAFF. The CDR3 DNA reads as TGTGCCAGCAGCCAATTGTCTAGCATAATGAACACTGAAGCTTTCTTT.

The V gene is TRBV5-1, the J gene TRBJ1-1; 8 nucleotides agree with TRBD1. This CDR3 is 17 amino acids long. The V gene's germline CDR1 is SGHRS and CDR2 YFSETQ. With V trimmed by 0 bases and J by 1 base, 8 bases remained unmatched. CDR3 sequence reads: CASSLVRRGPKNTEAFF. The DNA for the CDR3 is TGCGCCAGCAGCTTGGTACGCAGGGGGCCTAAGAACACTGAAGCTTTCTTT.

This chain joins TRBV5-4 and TRBJ1-3; no reliable D call. CDR1 is SGHNT and CDR2 is YYREEE in the germline V gene (reference sequence). Trimming pared 0 bases from V and 0 bases from J, leaving 7 bases between. This CDR3 spans 15 amino acids. CDR3 DNA: TGTGCCAGCAGCTTGGGCAGAGGCTCTGGAAACACCATATATTTT. This sequence encodes CASSLGRGSGNTIYF. The full variable domain, completed using reference TRBV5-4 and TRBJ1-3, is ETGVTQSPTHLIKTRGQQVTLRCSSQSGHNTVSWYQQALGQGPQFIFQYYREEENGRGNFPPRFSGLQFPNYSSELNVNALELDDSALYLCASSLGRGSGNTIYFGEGSWLTVV.

J is TRBJ1-6 and V is TRBV30; a weak D match, TRBD1 (5 bases). V lost 4 bases and J lost 8, with 12 bases in between. This CDR3 is 13 amino acids long. Germline CDR1 and CDR2: GTSNPN and SVGIG (reference sequence). Here the CDR3 reads CAWTPGLDSPLHF. CDR3 bases: TGTGCCTGGACCCCAGGGTTGGATTCACCCCTCCACTTT.

This clone is categorized as large (0.1 to 1%). The genes are TRBV12-2 and TRBJ2-3; TRBD1, the D gene given by the table, was not confirmed from the DNA. TRBV12-2 corresponds to a pseudogene. CDR3 length equals 24 residues. The CDR3 spells CASRLASSNQPGQGGWRSADTQYF. In DNA, the CDR3 is TGTGCAAGTCGCTTAGCCTCGTCAAACCAACCGGGACAGGGAGGATGGCGTAGTGCAGATACGCAGTATTTT.

This clone appeared a few times. V gene TRBV24-1 combines with J gene TRBJ2-1, with 7 bases identical to TRBD1. CDR1 and CDR2 from the germline V gene are KGHDR and SFDVKD. This CDR3 has 17 residues. V trimming: 3 bases; J trimming: 6 bases; junction bases outside the gene matches: 13. The chain's CDR3 is CATSDKDRADLVNEQFF. DNA of the CDR3: TGTGCCACCAGTGATAAAGACAGGGCCGACCTAGTCAATGAGCAGTTCTTC.

The rearrangement links TRBV30 to TRBJ2-7; D remains ambiguous. CDR1 and CDR2 from the germline V gene are GTSNPN and SVGIG (reference sequence). CDR3 length: 13 amino acids. Trimming shortened V by 2 bases and J by 3 bases, and 11 bases separated the two germline ends. The CDR3 DNA is TGTGCCTGGAGTTTCGCAGAAATCTACGAGCAGTACTTC. It translates to CAWSFAEIYEQYF.

The rearrangement joins TRBV5-6 to TRBJ1-6; 7 bases agree with TRBD1. This CDR3 spans 15 amino acids. Germline lookup yields CDR1 SGHDT and CDR2 YYEEEE. Losses at the gene ends were 4 bases for V and 3 bases for J; bases not matched to a gene: 4. CDR3 protein: CASSPGQVYNSPLHF. DNA of the CDR3: TGTGCCAGCAGCCCTGGACAGGTCTATAATTCACCCCTCCACTTT.

The rearrangement links TRBV9 to TRBJ1-1; D remains ambiguous. Germline loops: CDR1 SGDLS, CDR2 YYNGEE. The CDR3 loop spans 15 amino acids. V lost 4 bases and J 4 bases, leaving 17 bases between the germline ends. CDR3 in DNA: TGTGCCAGCAGCAACGCGGCGGTCCTGGGCACTGAAGCTTTCTTT. Protein: CASSNAAVLGTEAFF.

The chain's CDR3 is CASSQLGLTEAFF. CDR3 coding DNA: TGTGCCAGCAGCCAACTGGGCCTCACTGAAGCTTTCTTT. The V call is TRBV3-1 (or the pseudogene TRBV3-2), the J call TRBJ1-1; D call uncertain. CDR1 and CDR2 (germline): LGHDT, YNNKEL (reference sequence). Trimming took off 2 bases at V and 4 bases at J, with 8 bases between the two ends. The CDR3 covers 13 residues.

This sequence joins TRBV5-4 and TRBJ2-2, with TRBD1 matching 8 bases. V was clipped by 0 bases and J by 5 bases; unmatched bases: 9. The germline gives CDR1 SGHNT, CDR2 YYREEE (reference sequence). The CDR3 is 17 residues long. The CDR3 sequence is CASSLEAQGALTGELFF. Here the CDR3 DNA reads TGTGCCAGCAGCTTGGAGGCTCAGGGGGCGTTGACCGGGGAGCTGTTTTTT.

The gene calls are TRBV7-2 and TRBJ2-1, with TRBD1 matching 9 bases. Losses at the gene ends were 5 bases for V and 9 bases for J; bases not matched to a gene: 8. This CDR3 spans 14 amino acids. CDR1 and CDR2 (germline): SGHTA, FQGNSA. CDR3 DNA: TGTGCCAGCAGCCCGGGACAGGGAAAGGGTGAGCAGTTCTTC. Its translation: CASSPGQGKGEQFF.